This T cell receptor (beta chain) emerged from a study of patients and donors after allogeneic stem cell transplantation. In TCRdb, the RT-PCR reads were re-called with MiXCR into one record per CDR3 protein. The repertoire holds fewer than 180,000 distinct CDR3 sequences, with about 36% as singletons. From germline, CDR1 is DFQATT and CDR2 SNEGSKA (reference sequence). This CDR3 contains 16 residues. The ends were cut back, 1 base at V and 1 base at J, with 16 bases in the middle. The chain couples TRBV20-1 to TRBJ1-1, with D unresolved. The TCR originated in a human donor who was either an allogeneic HSCT recipient or a stem cell or donor lymphocyte infusion donor (not recorded which). It is not recorded whose cells these are; they may come from a transplant donor. The specimen sequenced was blood, either unsorted or a sorted T cell fraction (not recorded which). CDR3 sequence: CSARAPPLTPNTEAFF. The CDR3 nucleotides read TGCAGTGCTAGAGCACCCCCTCTGACACCGAACACTGAAGCTTTCTTT.